This entry features one TCR beta chain sequence. The target antigen is unknown. The PCR was carried out with 60 Vbeta primers and 13 Jbeta primers. TCRdb keeps only in-frame clones here, not all; method: immunoSEQ multiplex PCR. The data hold approximately 110,000 clones, with 65% to 85% observed a single time. CDR3 length equals 16 residues. Germline loops: CDR1 KGHSH, CDR2 LQKENI. Losses at the gene ends were 3 bases for V and 3 bases for J; bases not matched to a gene: 8. This sample is drawn from a study of cytomegalovirus exposure and HLA in healthy donors. Whole-study findings and limits: Later analysis reportedly placed an Asian-associated ancestry cluster below the roughly 690-donor mean in N-insertions.

This TCR derives from a man over 45 in good health and CMV-seronegative. Sequenced material: PBMCs. The V gene is TRBV18, the J gene TRBJ1-2; 9 bases are a match to TRBD1. In DNA, the CDR3 is TGTGCCAGCTCACCCAAACAGGGGGCGGAGGACTATGGCTACACCTTC. It yields the protein CASSPKQGAEDYGYTF.